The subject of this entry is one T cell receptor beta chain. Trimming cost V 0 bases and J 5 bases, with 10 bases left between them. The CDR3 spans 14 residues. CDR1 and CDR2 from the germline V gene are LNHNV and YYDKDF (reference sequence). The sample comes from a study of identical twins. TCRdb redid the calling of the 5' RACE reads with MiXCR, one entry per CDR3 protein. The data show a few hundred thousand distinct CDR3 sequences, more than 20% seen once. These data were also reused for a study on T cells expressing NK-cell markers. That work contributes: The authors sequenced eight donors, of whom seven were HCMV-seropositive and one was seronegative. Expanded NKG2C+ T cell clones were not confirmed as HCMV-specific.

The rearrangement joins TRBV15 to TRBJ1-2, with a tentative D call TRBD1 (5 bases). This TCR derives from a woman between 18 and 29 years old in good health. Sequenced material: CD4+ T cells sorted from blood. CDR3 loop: CATSRDLGAYGYTF. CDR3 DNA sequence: TGTGCCACCAGCAGAGATTTAGGGGCTTATGGCTACACCTTC. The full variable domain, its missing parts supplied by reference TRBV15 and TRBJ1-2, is DAMVIQNPRYQVTQFGKPVTLSCSQTLNHNVMYWYQQKSSQAPKLLFHYYDKDFNNEADTPDNFQSRRPNTSFCFLDIRSPGLGDTAMYLCATSRDLGAYGYTFGSGTRLTVV.